The entry below describes one T cell receptor (beta chain). Generated by immunoSEQ multiplex PCR, the TCRdb table keeps only in-frame clones and is missing some. This sample yields about 220,000 clones, of which 80% to 85% are seen a single time; about 3% belongs to the top ten. Germline V CDR1 and CDR2: LGHNA, YNFKEQ. There are 15 residues in the CDR3. With 0 bases clipped from V and 13 bases from J, the junction kept 11 bases outside the gene matches. This record comes from a study of blood T cell repertoires in COVID-19. The gene calls are TRBV4-2 and TRBJ2-1, with 8 bases matching TRBD1. Sequencing used peripheral blood. The TCR sequence derives from a woman aged 25 to 39 who had recovered from COVID-19. The CDR3: CASSQERGTGVIQFF. The CDR3 DNA reads TGTGCCAGCAGCCAAGAAAGGGGGACAGGTGTAATACAGTTCTTC.